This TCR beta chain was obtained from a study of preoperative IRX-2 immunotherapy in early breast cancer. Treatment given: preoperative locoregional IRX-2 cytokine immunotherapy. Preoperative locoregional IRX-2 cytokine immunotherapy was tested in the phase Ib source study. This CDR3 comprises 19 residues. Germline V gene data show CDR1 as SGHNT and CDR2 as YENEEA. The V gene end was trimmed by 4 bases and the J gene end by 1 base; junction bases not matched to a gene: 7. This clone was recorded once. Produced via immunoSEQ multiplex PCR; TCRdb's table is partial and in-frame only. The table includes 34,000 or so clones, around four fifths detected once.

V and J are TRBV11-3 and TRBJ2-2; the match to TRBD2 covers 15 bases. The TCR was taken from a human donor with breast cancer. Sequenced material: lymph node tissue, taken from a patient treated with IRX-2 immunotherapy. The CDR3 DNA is TGTGCCAGCAGCTACCCTCCGGGACTAGCGGGGGGGAACACCGGGGAGCTGTTTTTT. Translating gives CASSYPPGLAGGNTGELFF.